Following are 30 T cell receptor beta chains from one sample sequenced in a study of T cell responses to AZD1222 COVID-19 vaccine. The repertoire was sequenced with immunoSEQ multiplex PCR; TCRdb's copy has only in-frame clones and lacks some. The sample holds fewer than 110,000 clones; about 85% are singletons and the top ten take 4.8%. Sequencing was performed on peripheral blood, taken 28 days after the second AZD1222 dose. These receptor sequences come from an adult who received the AZD1222 COVID-19 vaccine.

V is TRBV24-1 and J is TRBJ2-2; 8 positions match TRBD2. There are 16 residues in the CDR3. The germline gives CDR1 KGHDR, CDR2 SFDVKD. Trimming took 1 base from V and 6 from J; bases not matched to a gene: 6. CDR3 residues: CATSDFNAGGSGELFF. Here the CDR3 DNA reads TGTGCCACCAGTGATTTCAACGCGGGGGGATCCGGGGAGCTGTTTTTT.

The chain recombines TRBV4-1 with TRBJ2-3, with 10 bases matching TRBD2. After removal of 0 bases from V and 4 bases from J, the junction contained 4 bases not matched to a gene. Germline lookup yields CDR1 MGHRA and CDR2 YSYEKL. The CDR3 has 16 residues. The CDR3 nucleotides read TGCGCCAGCAGCCAAGAAGTAGCGGGGGGCGCAGATACGCAGTATTTT. Amino acid sequence: CASSQEVAGGADTQYF.

This clone was seen a single time. This chain connects TRBV19 to TRBJ2-1; the D call may be TRBD1 or TRBD2 (5 bases each). CDR1 and CDR2 (germline): LNHDA, SQIVND (reference sequence). The CDR3 consists of 17 residues. V was cut by 3 bases and J by 0 bases, with 15 bases left in between. The CDR3, as DNA: TGTGCCAGTAGTATCGGGGCAGGACCTAGCTCCTACAATGAGCAGTTCTTC. Translating it yields CASSIGAGPSSYNEQFF. Based on the CDR3 plus reference TRBV19 and TRBJ2-1, the full variable domain is DGGITQSPKYLFRKEGQNVTLSCEQNLNHDAMYWYRQDPGQGLRLIYYSQIVNDFQKGDIAEGYSVSREKKESFPLTVTSAQKNPTAFYLCASSIGAGPSSYNEQFFGPGTRLTVL.

The CDR3 nucleotides are TGTGCCAGTAGTATGGGCCTGGGGGGGCGAAATTCACCCCTCCACTTT. Protein sequence: CASSMGLGGRNSPLHF. The chain carries TRBV19 and TRBJ1-6; tentatively, D is TRBD1 (6 bases). V shed 3 bases and J shed 7 bases, with 16 bases lying between them. This CDR3 has 16 amino acids. Germline V gene sequence: CDR1 LNHDA, CDR2 SQIVND (reference sequence).

This chain links TRBV3-1 (or the pseudogene TRBV3-2) with TRBJ2-2; D possibly corresponds to TRBD1 (6 bases). This CDR3 comprises 16 residues. CDR1 is LGHDT and CDR2 is YNNKEL in the germline V gene (reference sequence). Trimming shortened V by 3 bases and J by 1 base, and 12 bases separated the two germline ends. Written as DNA, the CDR3 is TGTGCCAGCAGCCATGACGGACAGCAGAACACCGGGGAGCTGTTTTTT. It is translated as CASSHDGQQNTGELFF.

The gene calls are TRBV14 and TRBJ2-1; 9 bases match TRBD1. V shed 8 bases, J shed 5 bases, and the junction held 13 bases outside the gene matches. CDR1 and CDR2 from the germline V gene are SGHDN and FVKESK. This CDR3 comprises 16 residues. Written as DNA, the CDR3 is TGTGCCAGCCGCAGCGCGGCGGGACAGGGTGACAATGAGCAGTTCTTC. Amino acids: CASRSAAGQGDNEQFF.

The chain uses TRBV3-1 (or the pseudogene TRBV3-2) and TRBJ1-1; a weak D match, TRBD1 (5 bases). Trimming took off 0 bases at V and 2 bases at J, with 13 bases between the two ends. Germline V lookup: CDR1 LGHDT, CDR2 YNNKEL (reference sequence). This CDR3 has 16 residues. DNA of the CDR3: TGTGCCAGCAGCCAAGATCTCGGGGCGGGAAACACTGAAGCTTTCTTT. It encodes CASSQDLGAGNTEAFF.

This chain joins TRBV7-9 and TRBJ2-1, with TRBD1 as a possible D gene (7 bases). The CDR3 is 18 amino acids. Between the trimmed V and J ends, which lost 3 bases and 2 bases, there was a span of 20 bases. Germline-derived CDR1 and CDR2 are SEHNR and FQNEAQ (reference sequence). Written as DNA, the CDR3 is TGTGCCAGCAGCTTTGAATCAGGGGGGTGGGCCACCTACAATGAGCAGTTCTTC. It yields the protein CASSFESGGWATYNEQFF.

This clone is a singleton in its sample. This could be a read error, since a much larger clone is one nucleotide away. The chain recombines TRBV9 with TRBJ2-1; 10 bases are shared with TRBD2. The germline V gene has CDR1 SGDLS and CDR2 YYNGEE. Unmatched junction bases numbered 12, after V lost 1 base and J lost 8 bases. The CDR3 is 17 residues long. This CDR3 is CASSVRGSGGPIDEQFF. Written as DNA, the CDR3 is TGTGCCAGCAGCGTAAGAGGTAGCGGGGGGCCAATAGATGAGCAGTTCTTC.

The chain combines TRBV15 with TRBJ2-1; D unresolved. The germline V and J ends were trimmed by 0 bases and 3 bases, with 18 bases remaining between them. This CDR3 has 18 amino acids. Germline CDR1 and CDR2: LNHNV and YYDKDF (reference sequence). CDR3 coding DNA: TGTGCCACCAGCAGAGATAAAGGGTCAGTACTTAGCTACAATGAGCAGTTCTTC. Translating gives CATSRDKGSVLSYNEQFF.

This rearrangement joins TRBV12-3 or TRBV12-4 to TRBJ1-1; D is perhaps TRBD1 (6 bases). V lost 2 bases to trimming and J lost 8 bases, with 12 bases between them. CDR3 length equals 13 residues. This CDR3 is CASSLLRGSEAFF. The CDR3 coding sequence is TGTGCCAGCAGTTTACTGAGGGGGTCGGAAGCTTTCTTT.

The chain joins TRBV9 to TRBJ2-5; 7 bases map to TRBD1. The CDR3 consists of 15 residues. V shed 4 bases, J shed 6 bases, and the junction held 12 bases outside the gene matches. Germline V gene data show CDR1 as SGDLS and CDR2 as YYNGEE. The CDR3: CASSPQTGMVQTQYF. The CDR3 DNA follows: TGTGCCAGCAGCCCTCAGACAGGGATGGTCCAGACCCAGTACTTC.

V is TRBV18 and J is TRBJ2-7; D uncertain. Germline loops: CDR1 KGHSH, CDR2 LQKENI. Deletions cut 0 bases from V and 0 bases from J, with 3 bases between. This CDR3 comprises 13 residues. CDR3 DNA: TGTGCCAGCTCACCACCGAGCTCCTACGAGCAGTACTTC. This gives the protein CASSPPSSYEQYF.

This chain links TRBV5-4 with TRBJ1-6, with 9 bases lining up with TRBD1. CDR3 size: 15 residues. The germline V gene has CDR1 SGHNT and CDR2 YYREEE (reference sequence). J gave up 7 bases and V 5 bases, and 7 bases lay outside the gene matches. The CDR3 sequence is CASSFGTGNNSPLHF. In DNA, the CDR3 is TGTGCCAGCAGTTTCGGGACAGGGAACAATTCACCCCTCCACTTT.

The chain uses TRBV2 and TRBJ1-2; 7 nucleotides match TRBD1. Germline CDR1 reads SNHLY; CDR2 reads FYNNEI. J was trimmed by 4 bases and V by 8 bases; bases with no gene match: 10. The CDR3 has 14 amino acids. The CDR3 here is CASGMRQGSYGYTF. Written as DNA, the CDR3 is TGTGCCAGCGGAATGAGACAGGGCTCCTATGGCTACACCTTC. The variable domain in full, with the rest retrieved from reference TRBV2 and TRBJ1-2, is EPEVTQTPSHQVTQMGQEVILRCVPISNHLYFYWYRQILGQKVEFLVSFYNNEISEKSEIFDDQFSVERPDGSNFTLKIRSTKLEDSAMYFCASGMRQGSYGYTFGSGTRLTVV.

The chain employs TRBV11-2 and TRBJ1-6; D ambiguous. This CDR3 comprises 15 residues. With 3 bases removed from V and 0 bases from J, the gap between germline ends came to 6 bases. CDR1 and CDR2 from the germline V gene are SGHAT and FQNNGV. This CDR3 is CASSLMVSYNSPLHF. The CDR3 nucleotides are TGTGCCAGCAGCTTGATGGTCTCCTATAATTCACCCCTCCACTTT.

This clone was seen only a few times. The chain joins TRBV30 to TRBJ1-6; D gene ambiguous. This CDR3 contains 12 residues. The V end was cut by 2 bases, the J end by 13 bases, with 12 bases between. Germline V gene sequence: CDR1 GTSNPN, CDR2 SVGIG (reference sequence). This CDR3 is CAWSKDTIPLHF. CDR3 nucleotides: TGTGCCTGGAGTAAAGACACTATCCCCCTCCACTTT.

As concerns this clone: One junction end does not reproduce the germline sequence, and a read error may be involved. V gene TRBV4-1 combines with J gene TRBJ2-5, with 15 bases fitting TRBD2. The CDR3 contains 15 residues. Germline V lookup: CDR1 MGHRA, CDR2 YSYEKL. As DNA, the CDR3 is TGCGCCAGCAGCCAAGGAGGACTAGCGGGGGGGGTCTTACACTTC. Its protein is CASSQGGLAGGVLHF.

This clone has a handful of counts. The V call is TRBV19, the J call TRBJ1-6, with 8 nucleotides matching TRBD1. CDR1 and CDR2 from the germline V gene are LNHDA and SQIVND (reference sequence). The V segment lost 5 bases and the J segment 9 bases; nucleotides outside the gene matches: 12. The CDR3 covers 16 residues. CDR3 protein: CASSSNAGTGSSPLHF. Here the CDR3 DNA reads TGTGCCAGTAGTTCGAATGCCGGGACAGGCAGTTCACCCCTCCACTTT. Complete variable domain (other parts from reference TRBV19 and TRBJ1-6): DGGITQSPKYLFRKEGQNVTLSCEQNLNHDAMYWYRQDPGQGLRLIYYSQIVNDFQKGDIAEGYSVSREKKESFPLTVTSAQKNPTAFYLCASSSNAGTGSSPLHFGNGTRLTVT.

This chain links TRBV5-1 with TRBJ2-3, with D hard to call. The V end was cut by 0 bases, the J end by 0 bases, with 8 bases between. This CDR3 has 15 residues. CDR1 is SGHRS, CDR2 YFSETQ, per germline. The CDR3 coding sequence is TGCGCCAGCAGCTTGGGTTCGGACAGCACAGATACGCAGTATTTT. Its translation is CASSLGSDSTDTQYF.

The J gene is TRBJ2-1, the V gene TRBV27; D may correspond to TRBD1 or TRBD2 (5 bases each). Trimming removed 5 bases from V and 8 bases from J, with 22 bases in between. This CDR3 contains 16 residues. Germline CDR1 reads MNHEY; CDR2 reads SMNVEV (reference sequence). This CDR3 reads CASSPTRAPGDDEQFF. The CDR3 DNA reads as TGTGCCAGCAGTCCCACCCGGGCCCCCGGGGACGATGAGCAGTTCTTC.

V gene TRBV11-2 combines with J gene TRBJ1-4; 10 bases are a match to TRBD1. Losses at the gene ends were 4 bases for V and 10 bases for J; bases not matched to a gene: 12. Germline V gives CDR1 SGHAT, CDR2 FQNNGV. This CDR3 contains 16 residues. DNA for the CDR3: TGTGCCAGCAGCTCCGGGACAGGGGCCCCCGGAGGAAAACTGTTTTTT. Residues: CASSSGTGAPGGKLFF.

The gene calls are TRBV10-3 and TRBJ2-3; D ambiguous. This CDR3 has 12 residues. Between the trimmed V and J ends, which lost 3 bases and 4 bases, there was a span of 5 bases. Germline CDR1 reads ENHRY; CDR2 reads SYGVKD. CDR3 sequence: CAISDASDTQYF. The CDR3 nucleotides are TGTGCCATCAGTGATGCGTCAGATACGCAGTATTTT.

CDR3 DNA sequence: TGTGCCATCAGGGGACAGGGGATTTCAGATACGCAGTATTTT. This encodes CAIRGQGISDTQYF. The chain couples TRBV10-3 to TRBJ2-3; TRBD1 aligns across 10 bases. Germline CDR1 is ENHRY and CDR2 is SYGVKD. The CDR3 is 14 residues long. Trimming at V came to 6 bases and at J to 4 bases, leaving 4 bases not matched to a gene.

The chain has TRBV19 and TRBJ1-1; D gene unclear. Germline lookup yields CDR1 LNHDA and CDR2 SQIVND (reference sequence). This CDR3 spans 15 amino acids. The V and J ends lost 8 bases and 4 bases respectively, with 20 bases between them. The CDR3 is CASRPVWGGSTEAFF. CDR3 nucleotides: TGTGCCAGTCGTCCGGTATGGGGTGGAAGCACTGAAGCTTTCTTT.

This clone was detected only once. The chain couples TRBV9 to TRBJ1-3, with 8 bases fitting TRBD1. Germline values: CDR1 SGDLS, CDR2 YYNGEE. The CDR3 extends over 15 amino acids. After removal of 5 bases from V and 4 bases from J, the junction contained 8 bases not matched to a gene. CDR3 residues: CASSPGTGQGNTIYF. CDR3 coding DNA: TGTGCCAGCAGTCCTGGGACAGGCCAGGGAAACACCATATATTTT.

The rearrangement uses TRBV7-9 and TRBJ1-1; the D gene is possibly TRBD1 (5 bases). Trimming removed 2 bases at V and 3 bases at J, with 10 bases between. Germline CDR1 reads SEHNR; CDR2 reads FQNEAQ (reference sequence). This CDR3 is built from 14 residues. CDR3 DNA sequence: TGTGCCAGCAGCTTAAATTGGGGACACACTGAAGCTTTCTTT. Translation: CASSLNWGHTEAFF.

CDR3 in amino acids: CASSFPGRGGIETQYF. CDR3 bases: TGTGCCAGCAGCTTCCCAGGGCGGGGGGGCATTGAGACCCAGTACTTC. The chain employs TRBV7-9 and TRBJ2-5; 9 nucleotides agree with TRBD2. Looked up from germline, CDR1 is SEHNR and CDR2 is FQNEAQ (reference sequence). V dropped 3 bases and J dropped 5; count of bases not matched to a gene: 10. The CDR3 extends over 16 amino acids. Drawing the rest from reference TRBV7-9 and TRBJ2-5, the complete variable domain is DTGVSQNPRHKITKRGQNVTFRCDPISEHNRLYWYRQTLGQGPEFLTYFQNEAQLEKSRLLSDRFSAERPKGSFSTLEIQRTEQGDSAMYLCASSFPGRGGIETQYFGPGTRLLVL.

The V gene is TRBV5-8, the J gene TRBJ1-1; TRBD1 aligns across 10 bases. The CDR3 is 12 residues long. From germline, CDR1 is SGHTS and CDR2 YDEGEE. V trimming: 3 bases; J trimming: 11 bases; junction bases outside the gene matches: 4. The DNA of the CDR3 is TGTGCCAGCAGCTGGACAGGGGGGTACGCTTTCTTT. This sequence encodes CASSWTGGYAFF. Full variable domain (missing parts from reference TRBV5-8 and TRBJ1-1): EAGVTQSPTHLIKTRGQQATLRCSPISGHTSVYWYQQALGLGLQFLLWYDEGEERNRGNFPPRFSGRQFPNYSSELNVNALELEDSALYLCASSWTGGYAFFGQGTRLTVV.

The rearrangement links TRBV7-9 to TRBJ1-5; maybe TRBD1 (6 bases). The CDR3 sequence is 14 residues long. Germline V lookup: CDR1 SEHNR, CDR2 FQNEAQ (reference sequence). With 5 bases removed from V and 7 bases from J, the gap between germline ends came to 15 bases. The CDR3 nucleotides read TGTGCCAGCAGCCCACGAGGGGGTGAACAGCCCCAGCATTTT. This encodes CASSPRGGEQPQHF.